This T cell receptor beta chain was documented in a study of glioma-infiltrating T cells after dendritic cell vaccination listed by TCRdb under 2016. About the study as a whole: The cohort comprised about 15 glioblastoma patients from Phase I and II dendritic cell vaccination trials, 9 newly diagnosed and 6 with recurrent disease. Between the early 2000s and the early 2010s, the patients were given dendritic cell vaccination pulsed with autologous tumor lysate. To make the vaccine, monocyte-derived dendritic cells were cultured for under 9 days with IL-4 and GM-CSF and then pulsed overnight with autologous tumor lysate. Three intradermal dendritic cell vaccine injections were administered to patients at biweekly intervals in the arm below the axilla. Deep sequencing of TCR beta CDR3 regions was used to quantify tumor-infiltrating lymphocyte content and compare tumor and blood repertoires in dendritic cell-vaccinated glioblastoma patients. Survival after dendritic cell vaccination was correlated with TCR sequencing metrics, including TIL content and tumor-blood repertoire overlap.

TCRB CDR3 regions were amplified from around 2.1 ug genomic DNA, or all available DNA if less, using the immunoSEQ assay. For multiplex PCR, 60 forward primers for TCR V beta segments and 13 reverse primers for J beta segments were used. Synthetic control templates were spiked into each sample at limiting dilution to estimate reads per starting template. Sequencing produced 87 bp reads on the Illumina HiSeq System. In the paper's pipeline: PCR and sequencing errors were removed by a nearest neighbor algorithm that merged closely related sequences. TCR overlap was measured as the percentage of unique tumor TCR beta sequences that were also present in the peripheral blood of the same patient. TCRdb carries this immuneACCESS record with in-frame sequences only. Its versions omit some clonotypes, under half of them owing to an unresolved V gene in the studies checked, with the rest unexplained. V and J calls and clone size are those listed in that table; D and trimming were worked out from the DNA. For this sample the table gives tens of thousands of clones, of which roughly four fifths were detected only once. The ten largest clones take up less than 7% of the sample.

The time point label of this sample denotes: after dendritic cell vaccination, including at tumor progression/relapse. Patients were selected for having adequate residual fresh-frozen tumor tissue and more than two years of available survival data. Although molecular status otherwise differed among the glioblastoma patients, no patient had an isocitrate dehydrogenase mutation. PBMC collection took place before vaccination, two weeks after the third vaccination, and at tumor progression if progression occurred. The Qiagen DNeasy Blood extraction Kit was used for extraction of genomic DNA. In the case of this clone: The antigen this receptor binds is unknown. No qualities accompany the bases; no much larger clone lies one base away.

The study at large found these results: Longer time to progression and overall survival after dendritic cell vaccination were predicted by higher estimated pretreatment TIL content. No direct relationship between TCR clonality and survival was found, suggesting a diverse polyclonal response may matter. The cohort was small and heterogeneous, only a few patients had full blood and tumor sets, and even fewer had initial-recurrent tumor pairs. The three-group TCR overlap response model was described as speculative and requiring prospective validation.

Trimming at the junction amounts to 6 bases on V and 8 bases on J, and the germline ends lie 22 bases apart. The CDR3 numbers 15 residues from cysteine through phenylalanine. Only the CDR3 DNA is retained, 45 bases long and in frame from the first base. CDR1 SGDLS and CDR2 YYNGEE are derived from the germline V gene. This clonotype was obtained from a human donor with glioblastoma. The sequencing used blood, collected after dendritic cell vaccination. The V and J genes are TRBV9 and TRBJ2-3, with TRBD2 as a weak D call on 5 bases. The nucleotides read TGTGCCAGCAACCTAGGACCGTCCGTGGAGGTTACGCAGTATTTT. Translated, this is CASNLGPSVEVTQYF. When the CDR3 is completed using the reference TRBV9 and TRBJ2-3 genes on either side, the full variable domain is DSGVTQTPKHLITATGQRVTLRCSPRSGDLSVYWYQQSLDQGLQFLIQYYNGEERAKGNILERFSAQQFPDLHSELNLSSLELGDSALYFCASNLGPSVEVTQYFGPGTRLTVL.